These 20 T cell receptor beta chains were all obtained from the same sample, sequenced in a study of blood T cell repertoires in COVID-19. Measured with immunoSEQ multiplex PCR; TCRdb has only the in-frame clones, and not every one. The table includes roughly 60,000 clones, around nine tenths detected once. Specimen: peripheral blood. The receptors come from a woman aged 80 or older with active COVID-19.

V usage is TRBV28 and J usage is TRBJ2-2, with TRBD2 matching 7 bases. J lost 6 bases, V lost 0 bases, and 7 bases had no gene match. CDR3 length equals 16 residues. Germline V gene lookup returns CDR1 MDHEN and CDR2 SYDVKM. The CDR3 protein is CASSLWEGGRSGELFF. DNA of the CDR3: TGTGCCAGCAGTTTATGGGAGGGAGGGCGATCCGGGGAGCTGTTTTTT.

The V and J genes are TRBV19 and TRBJ1-3; D is unresolved. Germline V gene lookup returns CDR1 LNHDA and CDR2 SQIVND (reference sequence). CDR3 size: 15 residues. Trimming stripped 5 bases from V and 1 base from J, with 12 bases between. CDR3 region: CASSSSPESGNTIYF. The CDR3 DNA reads as TGTGCCAGTAGTTCCTCACCGGAGTCTGGAAACACCATATATTTT.

This clone was observed a single time. V and J are TRBV6-1 and TRBJ2-5; 12 positions agree with TRBD2. J gave up 5 bases and V 2 bases, and 9 bases lay outside the gene matches. The CDR3 length is 17 residues. Germline CDR1 MNHNS, CDR2 SASEGT. DNA for the CDR3: TGTGCCAGCAGTGAATGGGCTAGCGGGGGGGCCGGGGAGACCCAGTACTTC. Residues: CASSEWASGGAGETQYF.

This clone was detected a few times. This chain uses TRBV7-2 with TRBJ2-2; D gene ambiguous. CDR3 length equals 14 residues. Germline lookup yields CDR1 SGHTA and CDR2 FQGNSA. Between the trimmed V and J ends, which lost 4 bases and 1 base, there was a span of 7 bases. CDR3 loop: CASSSYLNTGELFF. Written as DNA, the CDR3 is TGTGCCAGCAGCTCGTACTTGAACACCGGGGAGCTGTTTTTT.

This chain connects TRBV20-1 to TRBJ2-7; D may be TRBD1 (6 bases). Trimming stripped 5 bases from V and 4 bases from J, with 9 bases between. The CDR3 loop spans 11 amino acids. Per germline, CDR1 DFQATT and CDR2 SNEGSKA (reference sequence). The CDR3 DNA sequence: TGCAGTGCTCTGGGGGCTTACGAGCAGTACTTC. It yields the protein CSALGAYEQYF.

The V gene is TRBV2, the J gene TRBJ2-7, with 8 bases lining up with TRBD1. The trim removed 6 bases at V and 1 base at J, leaving 2 bases unmatched. The CDR3 is made up of 13 amino acids. Germline V lookup: CDR1 SNHLY, CDR2 FYNNEI. CDR3 nucleotides: TGTGCCAGCAGAGACAGGGGTTCCTACGAGCAGTACGTC. Its protein product is CASRDRGSYEQYV.

This clone was counted a single time. The chain employs TRBV29-1 and TRBJ2-5, with D unclear. Germline V CDR1 and CDR2: SQVTM, ANQGSEA. The CDR3 covers 11 residues. Trimming removed 6 bases from V and 5 bases from J, with 10 bases in between. DNA for the CDR3: TGCAGCGTCCCGGTCCATGAGACCCAGTACTTC. Translation: CSVPVHETQYF.

This clone has just one count. V usage is TRBV3-1 (or the pseudogene TRBV3-2) and J usage is TRBJ2-1, with 8 bases matching TRBD2. Germline CDR1 LGHDT, CDR2 YNNKEL (reference sequence). Trimming removed 4 bases from V and 4 bases from J; junction bases left unmatched: 15. The CDR3 runs to 18 residues. CDR3 sequence reads: CASSRQGTVAGKYNEQFF. CDR3 bases: TGTGCCAGCAGCCGCCAGGGGACTGTAGCGGGGAAATACAATGAGCAGTTCTTC.

The chain carries TRBV18 and TRBJ1-1, with TRBD1 matching over 10 bases. Germline CDR1 reads KGHSH; CDR2 reads LQKENI. This CDR3 has 17 residues. The junction had 8 bases not matched to a gene; V was cut back by 3 bases and J by 1 base. DNA for the CDR3: TGTGCCAGCTCACCCGGGGACAGGGGAGGGAGGAACACTGAAGCTTTCTTT. Protein: CASSPGDRGGRNTEAFF.

The chain has TRBV6-6 and TRBJ2-2; D perhaps matches TRBD2 (5 bases). Germline-derived CDR1 and CDR2 are MNHNY and SVGAGI (reference sequence). The V and J ends lost 7 bases and 7 bases respectively, with 10 bases between them. The CDR3 is made up of 12 amino acids. The CDR3 region has the DNA TGTGCCAGCACCTCCGCGGGCGGGGAGCTGTTTTTT. Translating it yields CASTSAGGELFF.

The chain has TRBV10-3 and TRBJ1-3, with a tentative D call TRBD1 (6 bases). The CDR3 covers 15 residues. The germline gives CDR1 ENHRY, CDR2 SYGVKD. V lost 0 bases and J 11 bases, leaving 17 bases between the germline ends. CDR3 bases: TGTGCCATCAGTGAGTCGAATCGGGACACCTACCCCATATATTTT. Its translation: CAISESNRDTYPIYF.

The J gene is TRBJ1-1, the V gene TRBV28; perhaps TRBD1 as D (5 bases). The CDR3 runs 15 residues. In germline, CDR1 is MDHEN, CDR2 SYDVKM. With 5 bases removed from V and 3 bases from J, the gap between germline ends came to 16 bases. The CDR3 is CASSPSGRGHTEAFF. The DNA for the CDR3 is TGTGCCAGCAGTCCGAGTGGTAGGGGCCACACTGAAGCTTTCTTT. Full variable domain (outside the CDR3, taken from reference TRBV28 and TRBJ1-1): DVKVTQSSRYLVKRTGEKVFLECVQDMDHENMFWYRQDPGLGLRLIYFSYDVKMKEKGDIPEGYSVSREKKERFSLILESASTNQTSMYLCASSPSGRGHTEAFFGQGTRLTVV.

The chain uses TRBV25-1 and TRBJ2-5; TRBD1 aligns across 7 bases. Germline V lookup: CDR1 MGHDK, CDR2 SYGVNS. J was trimmed by 3 bases and V by 3 bases; bases with no gene match: 10. The CDR3 covers 16 residues. CDR3 nucleotides: TGTGCCAGCAGTGACGACTTCGGGACAGAAAAAGAGACCCAGTACTTC. Amino acids: CASSDDFGTEKETQYF.

The chain employs TRBV7-9 and TRBJ2-1; 7 bases fit TRBD2. CDR3 length equals 13 residues. After removal of 5 bases from V and 9 bases from J, the junction contained 7 bases not matched to a gene. Germline assignment: CDR1 SEHNR and CDR2 FQNEAQ (reference sequence). The CDR3 region has the DNA TGTGCCAGCAGCCAATCGAGCGGGATTGAGCAGTTCTTC. This gives the protein CASSQSSGIEQFF.

J is TRBJ2-1 and V is TRBV2; possible D gene TRBD1, 6 bases. The V end was cut by 6 bases, the J end by 10 bases, with 16 bases between. CDR3 length: 13 amino acids. Looked up from germline, CDR1 is SNHLY and CDR2 is FYNNEI. The CDR3 spells CASRAPSQGEQFF. CDR3 bases: TGTGCCAGCAGGGCACCCTCACAGGGAGAGCAGTTCTTC. The variable domain in full, completed from reference TRBV2 and TRBJ2-1, reads EPEVTQTPSHQVTQMGQEVILRCVPISNHLYFYWYRQILGQKVEFLVSFYNNEISEKSEIFDDQFSVERPDGSNFTLKIRSTKLEDSAMYFCASRAPSQGEQFFGPGTRLTVL.

The table lists this clone with a count of one. Here the CDR3 DNA reads TGTGCCAGCAGTTTAAGCGACGTCTATGGCTACACCTTC. Translation: CASSLSDVYGYTF. The V call is TRBV28, the J call TRBJ1-2; no definite D call. Trimming shortened V by 2 bases and J by 4 bases, and 8 bases separated the two germline ends. This CDR3 has 13 residues. Germline CDR1 and CDR2: MDHEN and SYDVKM.

The J gene is TRBJ2-5, the V gene TRBV24-1, with TRBD1 identical over 7 bases. The CDR3 contains 17 residues. V was pared by 0 bases and J by 4 bases, with 10 bases of the junction left unmatched. Germline assignment: CDR1 KGHDR and CDR2 SFDVKD. The CDR3 region is CATSDLHGQEDGETQYF. The CDR3 DNA reads as TGTGCCACCAGTGATTTGCATGGACAGGAAGATGGAGAGACCCAGTACTTC.

The chain recombines TRBV6-5 with TRBJ1-4; 9 bases are a match to TRBD1. Germline values: CDR1 MNHEY, CDR2 SVGAGI. V was pared by 4 bases and J by 8 bases, with 5 bases of the junction left unmatched. This CDR3 has 14 residues. This CDR3 reads CASSFGTGSEKLFF. Here the CDR3 DNA reads TGTGCCAGCAGTTTCGGGACAGGGAGCGAAAAACTGTTTTTT.

The chain employs TRBV18 and TRBJ1-1; D may be TRBD1 (5 bases). The CDR3 is 16 amino acids. Looked up from germline, CDR1 is KGHSH and CDR2 is LQKENI. V lost 4 bases and J lost 1, with 16 bases in between. This CDR3 reads CASSRSQEQRNTEAFF. The CDR3 DNA is TGTGCCAGCTCACGTTCACAGGAACAGAGGAACACTGAAGCTTTCTTT.

This rearrangement joins TRBV10-3 to TRBJ2-2; 10 bases match TRBD1. J was trimmed by 8 bases and V by 4 bases; bases with no gene match: 7. Germline assignment: CDR1 ENHRY and CDR2 SYGVKD. This CDR3 spans 15 amino acids. CDR3 region: CAISAAGTGVGELFF. The CDR3 DNA reads as TGTGCCATCAGTGCGGCCGGGACAGGGGTGGGGGAGCTGTTTTTT.